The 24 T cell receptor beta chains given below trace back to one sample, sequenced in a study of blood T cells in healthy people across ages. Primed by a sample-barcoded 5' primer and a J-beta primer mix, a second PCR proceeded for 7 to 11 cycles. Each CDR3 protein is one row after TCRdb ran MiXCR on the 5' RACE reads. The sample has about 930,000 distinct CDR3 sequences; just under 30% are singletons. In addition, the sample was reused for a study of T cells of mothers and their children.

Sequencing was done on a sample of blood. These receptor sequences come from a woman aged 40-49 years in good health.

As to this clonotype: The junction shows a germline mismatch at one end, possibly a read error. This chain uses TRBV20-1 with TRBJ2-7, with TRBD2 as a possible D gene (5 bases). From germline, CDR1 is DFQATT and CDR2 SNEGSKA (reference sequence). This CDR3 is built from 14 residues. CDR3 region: CGAPDVIGGYEQYF. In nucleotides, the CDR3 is TGCGGTGCTCCAGACGTAATAGGAGGTTACGAGCAGTACTTC.

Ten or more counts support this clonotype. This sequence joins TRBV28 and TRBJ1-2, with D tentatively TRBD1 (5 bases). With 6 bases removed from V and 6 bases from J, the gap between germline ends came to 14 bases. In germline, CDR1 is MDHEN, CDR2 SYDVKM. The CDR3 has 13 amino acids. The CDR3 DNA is TGTGCCAGCAGAAGGACAAGATCGAATGGCTACACCTTC. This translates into CASRRTRSNGYTF.

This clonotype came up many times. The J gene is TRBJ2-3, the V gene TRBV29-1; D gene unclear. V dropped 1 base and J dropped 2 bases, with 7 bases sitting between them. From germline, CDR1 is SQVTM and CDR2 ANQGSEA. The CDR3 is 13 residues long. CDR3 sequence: CSVEGAVTDTQYF. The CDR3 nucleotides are TGCAGCGTTGAAGGGGCAGTCACAGATACGCAGTATTTT.

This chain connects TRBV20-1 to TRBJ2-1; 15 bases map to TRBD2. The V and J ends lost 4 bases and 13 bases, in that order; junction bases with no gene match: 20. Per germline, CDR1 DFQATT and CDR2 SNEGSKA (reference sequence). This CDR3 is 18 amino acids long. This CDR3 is CSATRWTSGGVPKETQFF. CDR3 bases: TGCAGTGCTACCAGGTGGACTAGCGGGGGGGTTCCTAAAGAGACCCAGTTCTTC.

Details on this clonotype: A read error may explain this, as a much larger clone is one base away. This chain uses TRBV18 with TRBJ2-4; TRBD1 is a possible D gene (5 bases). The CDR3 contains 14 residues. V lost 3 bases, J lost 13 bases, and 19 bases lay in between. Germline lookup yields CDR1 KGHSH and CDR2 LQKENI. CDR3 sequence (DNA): TGTGCCAGCTCACCGACCAGGGTCGACAATGAGCAGTACTTC. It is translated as CASSPTRVDNEQYF.

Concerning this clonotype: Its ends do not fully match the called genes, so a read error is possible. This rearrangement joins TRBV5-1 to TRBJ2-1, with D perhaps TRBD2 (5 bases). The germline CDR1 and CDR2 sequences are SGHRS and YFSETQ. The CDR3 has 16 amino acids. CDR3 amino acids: CASSPEVTPLYNGQFF. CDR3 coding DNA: TGCGCCAGCAGCCCGGAGGTGACACCGCTTTACAATGGGCAGTTCTTC.

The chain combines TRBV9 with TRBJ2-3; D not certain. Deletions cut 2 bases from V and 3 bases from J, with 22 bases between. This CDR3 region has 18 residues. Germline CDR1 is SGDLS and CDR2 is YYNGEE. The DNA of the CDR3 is TGTGCCAGCAGCGTCATTGGAGAGACTTACGATGGGACAGATACGCAGTATTTT. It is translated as CASSVIGETYDGTDTQYF.

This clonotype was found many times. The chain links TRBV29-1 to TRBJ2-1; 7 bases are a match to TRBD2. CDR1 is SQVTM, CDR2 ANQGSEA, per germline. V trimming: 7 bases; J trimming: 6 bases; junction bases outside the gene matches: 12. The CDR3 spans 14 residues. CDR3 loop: CSAPRGTGGNEQFF. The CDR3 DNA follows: TGCAGCGCCCCTCGAGGGACGGGGGGCAATGAGCAGTTCTTC.

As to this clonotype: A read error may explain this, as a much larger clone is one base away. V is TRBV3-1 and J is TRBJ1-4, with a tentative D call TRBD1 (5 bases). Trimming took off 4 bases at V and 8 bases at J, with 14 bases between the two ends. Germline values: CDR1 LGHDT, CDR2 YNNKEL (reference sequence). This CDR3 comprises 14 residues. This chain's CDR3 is CASSRLGGEEKLFF. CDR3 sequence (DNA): TGTGCCAGCAGCCGCCTCGGGGGAGAAGAAAAACTGTTTTTT.

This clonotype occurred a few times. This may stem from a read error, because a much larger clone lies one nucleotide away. The CDR3 DNA sequence: TGTGCCAACAGCCGTGGTGGGGTTGAGCAGTACTTC. This gives the protein CANSRGGVEQYF. The chain is built from TRBV3-1 and TRBJ2-7; no reliable D call. CDR3 length: 12 amino acids. The germline CDR1 and CDR2 sequences are LGHDT and YNNKEL (reference sequence).

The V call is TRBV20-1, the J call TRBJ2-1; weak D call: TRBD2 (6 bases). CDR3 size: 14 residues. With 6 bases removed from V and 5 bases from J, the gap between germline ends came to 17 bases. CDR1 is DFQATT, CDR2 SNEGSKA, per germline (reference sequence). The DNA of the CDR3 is TGCAGTGCCCCGTGGGTGGAGGGTAACAATGAGCAGTTCTTC. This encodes CSAPWVEGNNEQFF.

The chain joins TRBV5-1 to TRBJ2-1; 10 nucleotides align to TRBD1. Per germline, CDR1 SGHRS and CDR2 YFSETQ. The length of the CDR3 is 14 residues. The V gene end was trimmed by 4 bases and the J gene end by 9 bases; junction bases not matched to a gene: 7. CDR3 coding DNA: TGCGCCAGCAGCCCGGGACAGGGGATGGGTGAGCAGTTCTTC. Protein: CASSPGQGMGEQFF.

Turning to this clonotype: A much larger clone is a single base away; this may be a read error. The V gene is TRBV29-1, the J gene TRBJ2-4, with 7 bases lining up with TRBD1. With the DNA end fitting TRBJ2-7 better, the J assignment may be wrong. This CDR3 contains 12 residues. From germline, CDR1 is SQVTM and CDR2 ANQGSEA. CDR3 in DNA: TGCAGTGGACAGGAAGGCTCCTACGAGCAGTACTTC. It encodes CSGQEGSYEQYF.

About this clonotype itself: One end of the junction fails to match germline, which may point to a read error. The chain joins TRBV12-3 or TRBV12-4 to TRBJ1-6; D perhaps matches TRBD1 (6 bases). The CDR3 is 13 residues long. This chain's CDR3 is CVSSTTGSRALHF. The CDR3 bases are TGTGTCAGCAGCACCACAGGGTCTAGGGCCCTCCACTTT.

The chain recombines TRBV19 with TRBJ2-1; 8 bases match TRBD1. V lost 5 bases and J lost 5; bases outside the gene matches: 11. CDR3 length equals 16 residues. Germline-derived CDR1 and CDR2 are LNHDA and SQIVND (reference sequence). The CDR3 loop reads CASSPPGQAVDNEQFF. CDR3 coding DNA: TGTGCCAGTAGTCCCCCGGGACAGGCGGTTGACAATGAGCAGTTCTTC.

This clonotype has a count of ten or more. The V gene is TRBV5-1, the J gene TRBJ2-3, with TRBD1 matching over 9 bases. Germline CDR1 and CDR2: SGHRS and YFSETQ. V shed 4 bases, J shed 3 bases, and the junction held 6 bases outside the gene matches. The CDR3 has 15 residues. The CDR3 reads CASSLTGGLTDTQYF. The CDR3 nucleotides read TGCGCCAGCAGCCTCACAGGGGGCCTAACAGATACGCAGTATTTT.

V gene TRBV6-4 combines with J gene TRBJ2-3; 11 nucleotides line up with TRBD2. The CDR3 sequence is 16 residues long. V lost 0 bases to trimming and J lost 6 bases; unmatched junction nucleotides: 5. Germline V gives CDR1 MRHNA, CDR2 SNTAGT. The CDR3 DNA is TGTGCCAGCAGTGACTCCGGACTAGCGGGCCCCGATACGCAGTATTTT. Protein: CASSDSGLAGPDTQYF.

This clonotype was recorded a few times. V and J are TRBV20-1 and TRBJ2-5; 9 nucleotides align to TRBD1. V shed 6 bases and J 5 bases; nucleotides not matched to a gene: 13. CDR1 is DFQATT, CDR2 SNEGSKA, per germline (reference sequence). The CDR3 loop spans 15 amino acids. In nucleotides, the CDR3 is TGCAGTGCGCCCACCGGGACAGGGCAATTGGAGACCCAGTACTTC. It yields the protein CSAPTGTGQLETQYF.

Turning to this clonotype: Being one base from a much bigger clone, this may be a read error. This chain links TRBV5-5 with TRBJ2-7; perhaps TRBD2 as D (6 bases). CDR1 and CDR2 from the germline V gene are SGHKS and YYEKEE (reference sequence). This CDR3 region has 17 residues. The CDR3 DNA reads TGTGCCTGCAGCACGATAGGAGGGTCGGGCTTATCCTACGAGCAGTACTTC. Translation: CACSTIGGSGLSYEQYF.

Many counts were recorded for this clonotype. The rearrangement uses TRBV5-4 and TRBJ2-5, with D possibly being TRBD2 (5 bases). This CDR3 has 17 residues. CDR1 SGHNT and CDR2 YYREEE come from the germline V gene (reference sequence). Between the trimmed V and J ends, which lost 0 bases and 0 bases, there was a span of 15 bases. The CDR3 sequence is CASSLGVWEQDQETQYF. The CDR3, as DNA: TGTGCCAGCAGCTTGGGGGTTTGGGAGCAAGACCAAGAGACCCAGTACTTC.

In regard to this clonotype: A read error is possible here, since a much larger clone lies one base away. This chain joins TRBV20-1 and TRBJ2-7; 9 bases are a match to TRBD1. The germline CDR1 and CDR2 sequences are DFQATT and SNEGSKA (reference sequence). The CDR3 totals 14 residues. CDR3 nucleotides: TGCGGTGCTAGGGGACAGGGAAGGGGTTACGAGCAGTACTTC. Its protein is CGARGQGRGYEQYF.

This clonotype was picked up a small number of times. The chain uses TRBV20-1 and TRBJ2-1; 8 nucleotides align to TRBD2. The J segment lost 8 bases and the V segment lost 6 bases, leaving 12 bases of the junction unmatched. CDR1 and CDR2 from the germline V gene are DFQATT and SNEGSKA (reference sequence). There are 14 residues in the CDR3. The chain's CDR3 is CSANRGGPRDEQFF. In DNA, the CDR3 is TGCAGTGCCAACCGCGGGGGGCCCAGGGATGAGCAGTTCTTC.

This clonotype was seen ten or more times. The CDR3 DNA sequence: TGTGCCAGCAGCTTCCTAGGTGGGCCAGGGGGTTCCTACGAGCAGTACTTC. Residues: CASSFLGGPGGSYEQYF. The chain is built from TRBV5-4 and TRBJ2-7, with 7 bases identical to TRBD1. Germline trimming cut 2 bases from V and 1 base from J; bases unmatched to any gene: 12. Germline V gene sequence: CDR1 SGHNT, CDR2 YYREEE (reference sequence). The length of the CDR3 is 17 residues.

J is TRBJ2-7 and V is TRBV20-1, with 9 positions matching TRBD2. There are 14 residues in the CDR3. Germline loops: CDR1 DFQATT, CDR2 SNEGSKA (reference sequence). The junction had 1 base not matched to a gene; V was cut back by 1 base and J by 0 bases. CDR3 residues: CSARGLADSYEQYF. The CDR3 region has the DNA TGCAGTGCTAGAGGACTAGCGGACTCCTACGAGCAGTACTTC.